These 29 T cell receptor beta chains share one sample of origin, sequenced in a study of T cells in Graves' hyperthyroidism and ophthalmopathy. There were TCR beta CDR3 regions amplified from RNA transcripts. Initially, a first-round RT-PCR of the TCR CDR3 employed the HTBI primer set. TCRdb recomputed calls from the multiplex PCR reads with MiXCR, one row per CDR3 protein. Here the sample spans approximately 400,000 distinct CDR3 sequences, more than 12% being singletons. Sequencing used blood. The receptors shown here come from a woman in her thirties with Graves' hyperthyroidism.

This clonotype came up a few times. The chain couples TRBV14 to TRBJ2-5; the D gene is possibly TRBD2 (5 bases). Germline V lookup: CDR1 SGHDN, CDR2 FVKESK. V was trimmed by 6 bases and J by 1 base, leaving 9 bases between them. The CDR3 is 13 amino acids. DNA for the CDR3: TGTGCCAGCAGTCGCGGACTCCAAGAGACCCAGTACTTC. It encodes CASSRGLQETQYF.

This clonotype was observed many times. The chain uses TRBV7-8 and TRBJ1-2; D unclear. The germline V and J ends were trimmed by 1 base and 4 bases, with 13 bases remaining between them. Germline-derived CDR1 and CDR2 are SGHVS and FQNEAQ. This CDR3 has 15 residues. CDR3 amino acids: CASSLGPGSGYGYTF. CDR3 coding DNA: TGTGCCAGCAGCTTAGGCCCGGGGTCGGGCTATGGCTACACCTTC. Based on the CDR3 plus reference TRBV7-8 and TRBJ1-2, the full variable domain is GAGVSQSPRYKVAKRGQDVALRCDPISGHVSLFWYQQALGQGPEFLTYFQNEAQLDKSGLPSDRFFAERPEGSVSTLKIQRTQQEDSAVYLCASSLGPGSGYGYTFGSGTRLTVV.

The chain has TRBV7-9 and TRBJ1-3; D not certain. CDR3 size: 10 residues. From germline, CDR1 is SEHNR and CDR2 FQNEAQ (reference sequence). The V end lost 2 bases, the J end lost 7 bases, and 0 bases lay between the germline ends. The CDR3 loop reads CASSLNTIYF. For the CDR3, the DNA is TGTGCCAGCAGCTTAAACACCATATATTTT.

The CDR3 DNA reads as TGCAGCGTTGAGCCAGCGGGAGGAGTAAATGAGCAGTTCTTC. This sequence encodes CSVEPAGGVNEQFF. The V gene is TRBV29-1, the J gene TRBJ2-1; TRBD2 aligns across 9 bases. V lost 3 bases and J lost 7; bases outside the gene matches: 7. Looked up from germline, CDR1 is SQVTM and CDR2 is ANQGSEA. The CDR3 extends over 14 amino acids.

This clonotype was detected a few times. V is TRBV4-1 and J is TRBJ2-1; 9 bases line up with TRBD1. Germline CDR1 and CDR2: MGHRA and YSYEKL. Germline trimming cut 11 bases from V and 8 bases from J; bases unmatched to any gene: 16. The CDR3 spans 15 residues. The CDR3 DNA reads as TGCGCCGGGAGCCGGAACAGGGGGCAGGATCATGAGCAGTTCTTC. Translated: CAGSRNRGQDHEQFF.

This clonotype was observed at least ten times. This CDR3 reads CASSRAGVIADTQYF. Written as DNA, the CDR3 is TGTGCCAGCAGCCGAGCGGGAGTTATCGCAGATACGCAGTATTTT. This chain joins TRBV9 and TRBJ2-3; 8 nucleotides align to TRBD2. This CDR3 spans 15 amino acids. V was pared by 4 bases and J by 4 bases, with 8 bases of the junction left unmatched. CDR1 and CDR2 (germline): SGDLS, YYNGEE.

The chain combines TRBV6-2 or TRBV6-3 with TRBJ1-5; D call uncertain. This CDR3 region has 15 residues. Germline V CDR1 and CDR2: MNHEY, SVGEGT. Deletions cut 5 bases from V and 0 bases from J, with 11 bases between. CDR3 coding DNA: TGTGCCAGCAGTCCCTCGGGGAATAGCAATCAGCCCCAGCATTTT. It is translated as CASSPSGNSNQPQHF.

This clonotype was counted a few times. V is TRBV7-2 and J is TRBJ1-4; 7 bases fit TRBD1. The V gene end was trimmed by 1 base and the J gene end by 5 bases; junction bases not matched to a gene: 7. The germline CDR1 and CDR2 sequences are SGHTA and FQGNSA. This CDR3 has 16 residues. CDR3 coding DNA: TGTGCCAGCAGCTTAGTTGTAGGGACAGTCAATGAAAAACTGTTTTTT. Translated, it gives CASSLVVGTVNEKLFF.

This clonotype came up many times. This chain links TRBV18 with TRBJ2-3, with 11 bases fitting TRBD1. Trimming took 0 bases from V and 5 from J; bases not matched to a gene: 7. The CDR3 covers 17 residues. Germline CDR1 KGHSH, CDR2 LQKENI. The CDR3 DNA reads TGTGCCAGCTCACCACCGGACAGGGGGCGCGTGGGAGATACGCAGTATTTT. This translates into CASSPPDRGRVGDTQYF.

This clonotype was detected many times. The chain couples TRBV28 to TRBJ1-2; D call uncertain. This CDR3 region has 13 residues. Per germline, CDR1 MDHEN and CDR2 SYDVKM. Trimming removed 7 bases at V and 1 base at J, with 10 bases between. This chain's CDR3 is CASNGPINYGYTF. In DNA, the CDR3 is TGTGCCAGCAACGGACCGATTAACTATGGCTACACCTTC.

This clonotype was seen ten or more times. The J gene is TRBJ1-4, the V gene TRBV3-1; D call uncertain. This CDR3 has 12 amino acids. V lost 8 bases to trimming and J lost 3 bases, with 7 bases between them. Germline V gene lookup returns CDR1 LGHDT and CDR2 YNNKEL (reference sequence). The CDR3 region is CASGEANEKLFF. CDR3 nucleotide sequence: TGTGCCAGCGGGGAGGCTAATGAAAAACTGTTTTTT. Full variable domain (missing parts from reference TRBV3-1 and TRBJ1-4): DTAVSQTPKYLVTQMGNDKSIKCEQNLGHDTMYWYKQDSKKFLKIMFSYNNKELIINETVPNRFSPKSPDKAHLNLHINSLELGDSAVYFCASGEANEKLFFGSGTQLSVL.

This clonotype was recorded at least ten times. This chain links TRBV12-3 or TRBV12-4 with TRBJ2-4; D gene uncertain. Deletions cut 1 base from V and 5 bases from J, with 12 bases between. The CDR3 is 15 amino acids. DNA of the CDR3: TGTGCCAGCAGTTTAGTAAAGGGTACCCAAAACATTCAGTACTTC. It is translated as CASSLVKGTQNIQYF.

This clonotype was detected only a few times. J is TRBJ2-1 and V is TRBV24-1; 12 bases are a match to TRBD2. V shed 3 bases and J 5 bases; nucleotides not matched to a gene: 4. CDR3 length: 16 amino acids. The V gene's germline CDR1 is KGHDR and CDR2 SFDVKD. The DNA of the CDR3 is TGTGCCACCAGTGATACTAGCGGGAGGAAAGACAATGAGCAGTTCTTC. This codes for CATSDTSGRKDNEQFF.

This clonotype has at least ten counts. V is TRBV6-1 and J is TRBJ2-2; D perhaps matches TRBD2 (6 bases). Germline-derived CDR1 and CDR2 are MNHNS and SASEGT. The germline V and J ends were trimmed by 2 bases and 4 bases, with 14 bases remaining between them. This CDR3 is 16 amino acids long. The CDR3 reads CASSERDGSVTGELFF. The CDR3 DNA reads TGTGCCAGCAGTGAAAGGGACGGGAGTGTCACCGGGGAGCTGTTTTTT.

This sequence joins TRBV10-3 and TRBJ2-1, with 10 nucleotides matching TRBD2. CDR3 length equals 15 residues. Germline V gives CDR1 ENHRY, CDR2 SYGVKD. Germline trimming cut 8 bases from V and 2 bases from J; bases unmatched to any gene: 6. CDR3 loop: CAIGSSGRAYNEQFF. CDR3 nucleotide sequence: TGTGCCATCGGCTCTAGCGGGAGAGCCTACAATGAGCAGTTCTTC.

This clonotype occurred many times. DNA for the CDR3: TGTGCCTGGAGTGCGGGACTAGCGGGACCCCATGAGACCCAGTACTTC. As protein: CAWSAGLAGPHETQYF. This rearrangement joins TRBV30 to TRBJ2-5, with 13 positions matching TRBD2. The J segment lost 5 bases and the V segment lost 1 base, leaving 7 bases of the junction unmatched. The germline V gene has CDR1 GTSNPN and CDR2 SVGIG (reference sequence). The CDR3 covers 16 residues.

This chain links TRBV5-6 with TRBJ1-5; D is unresolved. The V gene lost 0 bases and the J gene lost 6 bases, with 19 bases spanning the gap. Germline CDR1 reads SGHDT; CDR2 reads YYEEEE. There are 17 residues in the CDR3. CDR3 in amino acids: CASSLGPPGRYGQPQHF. For the CDR3, the DNA is TGTGCCAGCAGCTTGGGACCCCCGGGTCGGTACGGTCAGCCCCAGCATTTT.

This clonotype showed up many times. In DNA, the CDR3 is TGTGCCAGCAGTTTACACGGAGGGGTTTACGAGCAGTACTTC. It specifies CASSLHGGVYEQYF. This chain connects TRBV28 to TRBJ2-7, with TRBD2 as a possible D gene (6 bases). The germline gives CDR1 MDHEN, CDR2 SYDVKM. The ends were cut back, 2 bases at V and 4 bases at J, with 12 bases in the middle. CDR3 length equals 14 residues.

The chain couples TRBV4-2 to TRBJ2-1, with 7 bases matching TRBD2. This CDR3 spans 16 amino acids. Per the germline V gene, CDR1 is LGHNA and CDR2 is YNFKEQ. V trimming: 0 bases; J trimming: 3 bases; junction bases outside the gene matches: 5. This CDR3 is CASSQEPSGIYNEQFF. CDR3 sequence (DNA): TGTGCCAGCAGCCAAGAGCCTAGCGGAATCTACAATGAGCAGTTCTTC.

The V and J genes are TRBV12-3 or TRBV12-4 and TRBJ2-1; D perhaps matches TRBD2 (5 bases). The ends were cut back, 8 bases at V and 9 bases at J, with 14 bases in the middle. The CDR3 loop spans 12 amino acids. This CDR3 is CASRGAASEQFF. In DNA form, the CDR3 reads TGTGCCAGCCGTGGAGCGGCTAGTGAGCAGTTCTTC.

This clonotype was recorded a few times. This rearrangement joins TRBV9 to TRBJ1-4, with D perhaps matching TRBD1 (5 bases). CDR3 size: 14 residues. Germline V gene lookup returns CDR1 SGDLS and CDR2 YYNGEE. The V end lost 2 bases, the J end lost 3 bases, and 8 bases lay between the germline ends. The CDR3 bases are TGTGCCAGCAGCGTCCGGGGGTCTAATGAAAAACTGTTTTTT. Residues: CASSVRGSNEKLFF.

V usage is TRBV11-2 and J usage is TRBJ1-1; D is undetermined. Per germline, CDR1 SGHAT and CDR2 FQNNGV. V was shortened by 6 bases and J by 5 bases, with 10 bases between the two germline ends. This CDR3 is 12 amino acids long. The CDR3 DNA sequence: TGTGCCAGCAGGCCCAGCGGGACTGAAGCTTTCTTT. It encodes CASRPSGTEAFF.

The V gene is TRBV6-1, the J gene TRBJ1-6; 10 nucleotides match TRBD1. The CDR3 loop spans 15 amino acids. Germline trimming cut 6 bases from V and 7 bases from J; bases unmatched to any gene: 6. CDR1 and CDR2 from the germline V gene are MNHNS and SASEGT. The CDR3 region is CASRRETGGNSPLHF. In nucleotides, the CDR3 is TGTGCCAGCAGACGGGAGACAGGGGGCAATTCACCCCTCCACTTT.

Comments on this clonotype: Being one base from a much bigger clone, this may be a read error. The CDR3 spells CASGITGAYEQYF. CDR3 coding DNA: TGTGCCAGCGGTATCACAGGGGCCTACGAGCAGTACTTC. V usage is TRBV6-2 or TRBV6-3 and J usage is TRBJ2-7; 7 bases are a match to TRBD1. CDR3 length equals 13 residues. Trimming took 8 bases from V and 2 from J; bases not matched to a gene: 6. The germline V gene encodes CDR1 MNHEY and CDR2 SVGEGT.

This clonotype was seen repeatedly, ten times or more. The gene calls are TRBV27 and TRBJ2-1; 10 bases line up with TRBD2. Germline V gives CDR1 MNHEY, CDR2 SMNVEV (reference sequence). The J segment lost 7 bases and the V segment lost 6 bases, leaving 6 bases of the junction unmatched. The CDR3 sequence is 14 residues long. CDR3 DNA: TGTGCCAGCAGGATTAGCGGGAGGTGGAATGAGCAGTTCTTC. Its translation is CASRISGRWNEQFF.

This chain connects TRBV14 to TRBJ2-7; D possibly corresponds to TRBD1 (6 bases). V lost 4 bases and J 6 bases, leaving 13 bases between the germline ends. Germline CDR1 SGHDN, CDR2 FVKESK. CDR3 length: 13 residues. The CDR3 protein is CASSLHRDTEQYF. The CDR3 bases are TGTGCCAGCAGCCTGCACCGGGACACCGAGCAGTACTTC.

The J gene is TRBJ1-2, the V gene TRBV7-8; no reliable D call. CDR3 size: 15 residues. Germline lookup yields CDR1 SGHVS and CDR2 FQNEAQ. V was pared by 5 bases and J by 2 bases, with 15 bases between. The CDR3 coding sequence is TGTGCCAGCAGCCCCGCCGGGGAAGGGAACTATGGCTACACCTTC. It is translated as CASSPAGEGNYGYTF.

There are a few counts of this clonotype. The J gene is TRBJ1-2, the V gene TRBV27; 7 nucleotides align to TRBD1. The CDR3 runs to 15 residues. The ends lost 0 bases at V and 4 bases at J; junction bases unmatched: 5. Germline-derived CDR1 and CDR2 are MNHEY and SMNVEV (reference sequence). The CDR3 DNA follows: TGTGCCAGCAGTTTATCGGCAGGGGGGATCTATGGCTACACCTTC. It yields the protein CASSLSAGGIYGYTF.

The J gene is TRBJ1-5, the V gene TRBV7-2; the match to TRBD1 covers 7 bases. V trimming: 6 bases; J trimming: 0 bases; junction bases outside the gene matches: 5. This CDR3 spans 15 amino acids. Germline V CDR1 and CDR2: SGHTA, FQGNSA. DNA of the CDR3: TGTGCCAGCAGACTAACAGGGGCTAGCAATCAGCCCCAGCATTTT. It specifies CASRLTGASNQPQHF.